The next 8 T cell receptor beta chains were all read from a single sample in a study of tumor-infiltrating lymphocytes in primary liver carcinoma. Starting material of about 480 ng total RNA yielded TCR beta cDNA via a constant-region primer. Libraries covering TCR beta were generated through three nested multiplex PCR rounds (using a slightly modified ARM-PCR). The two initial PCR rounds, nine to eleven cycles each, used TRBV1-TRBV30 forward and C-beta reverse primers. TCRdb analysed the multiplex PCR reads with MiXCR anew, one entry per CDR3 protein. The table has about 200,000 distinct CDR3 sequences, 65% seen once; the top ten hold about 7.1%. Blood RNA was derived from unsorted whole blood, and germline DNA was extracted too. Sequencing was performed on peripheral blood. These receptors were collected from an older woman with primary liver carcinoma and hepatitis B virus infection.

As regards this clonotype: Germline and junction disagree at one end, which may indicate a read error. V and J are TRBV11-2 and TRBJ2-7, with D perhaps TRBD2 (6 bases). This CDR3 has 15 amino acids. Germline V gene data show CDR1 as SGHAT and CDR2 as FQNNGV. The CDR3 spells CANSLEGGPTGEQYF. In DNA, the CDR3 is TGTGCCAACAGCTTAGAAGGAGGGCCTACGGGGGAGCAGTACTTC. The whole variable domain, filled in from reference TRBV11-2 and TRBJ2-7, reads EAGVAQSPRYKIIEKRQSVAFWCNPISGHATLYWYQQILGQGPKLLIQFQNNGVVDDSQLPKDRFSAERLKGVDSTLKIQPAKLEDSAVYLCANSLEGGPTGEQYFGPGTRLTVT.

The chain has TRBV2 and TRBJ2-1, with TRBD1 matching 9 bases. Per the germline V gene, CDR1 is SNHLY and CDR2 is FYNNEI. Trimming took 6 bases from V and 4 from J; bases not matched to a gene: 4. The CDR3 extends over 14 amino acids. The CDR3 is CASRRDRDYNEQFF. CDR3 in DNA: TGTGCCAGCAGGCGGGACAGGGATTACAATGAGCAGTTCTTC.

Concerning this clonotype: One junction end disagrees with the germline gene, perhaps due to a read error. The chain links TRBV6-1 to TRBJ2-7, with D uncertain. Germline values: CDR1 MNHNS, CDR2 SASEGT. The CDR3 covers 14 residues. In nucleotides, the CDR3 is TGTGCCAGTAGTGAAAGTTGGATGCTGAGAGAGCAGTACTTC. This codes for CASSESWMLREQYF.

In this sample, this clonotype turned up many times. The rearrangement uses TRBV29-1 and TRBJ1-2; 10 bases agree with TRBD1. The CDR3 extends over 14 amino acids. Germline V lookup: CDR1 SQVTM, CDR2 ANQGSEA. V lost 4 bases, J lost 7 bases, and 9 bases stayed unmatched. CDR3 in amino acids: CSVVPTGQGVGYTF. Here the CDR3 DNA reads TGCAGCGTTGTCCCAACAGGACAGGGGGTTGGCTACACCTTC.

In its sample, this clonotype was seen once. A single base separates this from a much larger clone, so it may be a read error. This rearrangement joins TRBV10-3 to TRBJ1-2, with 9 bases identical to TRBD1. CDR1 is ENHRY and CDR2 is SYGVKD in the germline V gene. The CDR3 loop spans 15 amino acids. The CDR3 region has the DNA TGTGTCATCAAGCCGGGACAGGGAACCAACTATGGCTACACCTTC. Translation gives CVIKPGQGTNYGYTF.

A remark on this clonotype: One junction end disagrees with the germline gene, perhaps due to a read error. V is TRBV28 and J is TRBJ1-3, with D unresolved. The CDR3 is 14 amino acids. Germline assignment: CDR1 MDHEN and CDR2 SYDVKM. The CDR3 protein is CASRLLSSGNTIYF. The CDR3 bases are TGTGCTAGCAGATTACTCAGCTCTGGAAACACCATATATTTT. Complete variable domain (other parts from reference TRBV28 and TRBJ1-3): DVKVTQSSRYLVKRTGEKVFLECVQDMDHENMFWYRQDPGLGLRLIYFSYDVKMKEKGDIPEGYSVSREKKERFSLILESASTNQTSMYLCASRLLSSGNTIYFGEGSWLTVV.

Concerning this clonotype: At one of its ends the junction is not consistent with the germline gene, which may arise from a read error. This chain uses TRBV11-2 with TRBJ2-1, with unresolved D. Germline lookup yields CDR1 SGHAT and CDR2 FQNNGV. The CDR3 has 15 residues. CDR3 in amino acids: CAGSLGAESYNEQFF. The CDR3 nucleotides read TGTGCCGGCAGCTTAGGTGCAGAGTCCTACAATGAACAGTTCTTC.

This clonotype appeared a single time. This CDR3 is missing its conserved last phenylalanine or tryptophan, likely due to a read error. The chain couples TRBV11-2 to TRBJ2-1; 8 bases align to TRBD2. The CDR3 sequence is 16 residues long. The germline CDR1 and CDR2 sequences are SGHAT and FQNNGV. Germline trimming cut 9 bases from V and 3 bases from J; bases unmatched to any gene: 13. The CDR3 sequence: CARSQPLSGSYNEQFL. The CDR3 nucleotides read TGTGCCAGGAGCCAACCCCTCAGCGGGAGCTACAATGAGCAGTTCCTC.